The clone carrying this T cell receptor beta chain has just a few counts. Primers for the PCR totalled 60 Vbeta and 13 Jbeta. Only in-frame clones appear in the TCRdb table, and some are missing; sequencing was by immunoSEQ multiplex PCR. The table shows approximately 140,000 clones, with roughly 79% occurring only once. The data stem from a study of cytomegalovirus exposure and HLA in healthy donors. Per germline, CDR1 SGHNT and CDR2 YYREEE (reference sequence). This CDR3 spans 15 amino acids. V lost 4 bases to trimming and J lost 3 bases; unmatched junction nucleotides: 5. The chain uses TRBV5-4 and TRBJ1-1; TRBD1 matches at 11 bases. Sample: PBMCs. The receptor was derived from a woman in her 50s in good health and CMV-seronegative. The CDR3 DNA sequence: TGTGCCAGCAGCACGCCGGGACAGGGGGACACTGAAGCTTTCTTT. Amino acid sequence: CASSTPGQGDTEAFF.